This T cell receptor beta chain was retrieved from a study of blood T cell repertoires in COVID-19. This clone showed up just a few times. Germline CDR1 and CDR2: MNHEY and SVGEGT. With V trimmed by 2 bases and J by 2 bases, 1 base remained unmatched. The CDR3 is made up of 16 amino acids. TCRdb's table, derived via immunoSEQ multiplex PCR, lists solely in-frame clones and lacks some. The sample lists a few hundred thousand clones; about 87% were seen once. Material: peripheral blood. The sequence derives from a man in his sixties with acute or convalescent COVID-19. V gene TRBV6-2 or TRBV6-3 combines with J gene TRBJ2-2, with 11 bases matching TRBD1. The DNA of the CDR3 is TGTGCCAGCAGTTACGGGACAGGGGGAAACACCGGGGAGCTGTTTTTT. Translated, it gives CASSYGTGGNTGELFF.